The next 32 T cell receptor beta chains were all read from a single sample in a study of T cell clones after liver transplantation. Profiled with immunoSEQ multiplex PCR; TCRdb holds only in-frame clones, not every one. The sample gives some 70,000 clones, around 80% of which show up once; over 0.45% is in the top ten. The sequencing here drew on CD4+ T cells from blood, taken before liver transplant. These TCRs come from a human donor who received a liver transplant.

The chain employs TRBV27 and TRBJ1-1; D call uncertain. CDR1 MNHEY and CDR2 SMNVEV come from the germline V gene (reference sequence). V shed 4 bases and J shed 0 bases, with 15 bases lying between them. This CDR3 spans 16 amino acids. The CDR3 bases are TGTGCCAGCAGTTACATACCTACGGGGATGAACACTGAAGCTTTCTTT. It is translated as CASSYIPTGMNTEAFF.

The J gene is TRBJ2-1, the V gene TRBV27; weak D call: TRBD2 (6 bases). V lost 1 base, J lost 6 bases, and 13 bases lay in between. The germline CDR1 and CDR2 sequences are MNHEY and SMNVEV (reference sequence). CDR3 size: 15 residues. CDR3 region: CASSLFAGRGNEQFF. The CDR3 DNA reads as TGTGCCAGCAGTTTATTTGCGGGACGCGGCAATGAGCAGTTCTTC.

The genes are TRBV15 and TRBJ1-1; no clear D gene. Per the germline V gene, CDR1 is LNHNV and CDR2 is YYDKDF (reference sequence). The CDR3 runs to 13 residues. Trimming cost V 4 bases and J 7 bases, with 13 bases left between them. The chain's CDR3 is CATSTYPGLEAFF. As DNA, the CDR3 is TGTGCCACCAGCACCTACCCAGGTCTTGAAGCTTTCTTT.

CDR3 region: CASSLDRISYEQYF. The CDR3 DNA follows: TGTGCCAGCAGCTTGGACAGGATCTCCTACGAGCAGTACTTC. The chain couples TRBV5-6 to TRBJ2-7, with a weak D call TRBD1 (5 bases). This CDR3 is built from 14 residues. The germline CDR1 and CDR2 sequences are SGHDT and YYEEEE. V lost 0 bases and J 0 bases, leaving 7 bases between the germline ends.

CDR3 in amino acids: CASSPGTVYGYTF. CDR3 nucleotides: TGTGCCAGCAGTCCAGGGACAGTCTATGGCTACACCTTC. This chain joins TRBV28 and TRBJ1-2, with 7 positions matching TRBD1. The CDR3 consists of 13 residues. V lost 5 bases to trimming and J lost 4 bases; unmatched junction nucleotides: 4. Per the germline V gene, CDR1 is MDHEN and CDR2 is SYDVKM.

This chain links TRBV5-4 with TRBJ2-4; possible D gene TRBD1, 6 bases. The V end was cut by 0 bases, the J end by 0 bases, with 10 bases between. Per the germline V gene, CDR1 is SGHNT and CDR2 is YYREEE (reference sequence). The CDR3 length is 16 residues. DNA of the CDR3: TGTGCCAGCAGCTTGGGACAGGACCAAGCCAAAAACATTCAGTACTTC. It yields the protein CASSLGQDQAKNIQYF.

This chain joins TRBV2 and TRBJ2-3; TRBD2 agrees at 7 bases. This CDR3 is built from 14 residues. The germline gives CDR1 SNHLY, CDR2 FYNNEI. V lost 4 bases, J lost 2 bases, and 3 bases stayed unmatched. Written as DNA, the CDR3 is TGTGCCAGCAGTGGCCTAGCGGTCACAGATACGCAGTATTTT. Residues: CASSGLAVTDTQYF.

A few counts support this clone. V is TRBV5-1 and J is TRBJ2-6, with a possible D match to TRBD1 (5 bases). The CDR3 has 18 amino acids. Looked up from germline, CDR1 is SGHRS and CDR2 is YFSETQ. Trimming removed 0 bases from V and 0 bases from J, with 13 bases in between. The CDR3 nucleotides are TGCGCCAGCAGCTTGGCCACAACAGGCACCTCTGGGGCCAACGTCCTGACTTTC. Its translation: CASSLATTGTSGANVLTF.

The gene calls are TRBV9 and TRBJ1-1; no clear D gene. Germline CDR1 and CDR2: SGDLS and YYNGEE. The V gene lost 7 bases and the J gene lost 0 bases, with 19 bases spanning the gap. CDR3 length: 16 residues. This CDR3 reads CASRPGPINMNTEAFF. The CDR3, as DNA: TGTGCCAGCCGACCTGGACCGATCAACATGAACACTGAAGCTTTCTTT.

This clone was observed once. This sequence joins TRBV7-9 and TRBJ1-1, with D unresolved. CDR3 size: 15 residues. The V gene's germline CDR1 is SEHNR and CDR2 FQNEAQ (reference sequence). With 6 bases removed from V and 0 bases from J, the gap between germline ends came to 14 bases. CDR3 in amino acids: CASSFVLGLNTEAFF. Here the CDR3 DNA reads TGTGCCAGCAGTTTCGTTTTAGGACTGAACACTGAAGCTTTCTTT.

V usage is TRBV6-5 and J usage is TRBJ2-6; D is unclear. CDR1 MNHEY and CDR2 SVGAGI come from the germline V gene. The ends were cut back, 7 bases at V and 1 base at J, with 11 bases in the middle. This CDR3 spans 15 amino acids. The CDR3 sequence: CASTKTPSGANVLTF. CDR3 nucleotides: TGTGCCAGCACTAAAACCCCATCTGGGGCCAACGTCCTGACTTTC.

This clone was picked up a small number of times. The genes are TRBV18 and TRBJ2-3, with no clear D. Germline V gene lookup returns CDR1 KGHSH and CDR2 LQKENI. V was clipped by 3 bases and J by 0 bases, with 1 base between them. CDR3 length equals 12 residues. The DNA of the CDR3 is TGTGCCAGCTCACCCAGCACAGATACGCAGTATTTT. Amino acid sequence: CASSPSTDTQYF.

The CDR3 nucleotides are TGTGCCAGCCACAGTCCCAAGTACGAGCAGTACTTC. It specifies CASHSPKYEQYF. This chain connects TRBV6-5 to TRBJ2-7; no definite D call. This CDR3 contains 12 residues. The germline V gene has CDR1 MNHEY and CDR2 SVGAGI. Trimming stripped 8 bases from V and 4 bases from J, with 12 bases between.

The chain carries TRBV6-1 and TRBJ1-5, with unresolved D. The V and J ends lost 8 bases and 5 bases respectively, with 7 bases between them. CDR3 length equals 11 residues. CDR1 and CDR2 (germline): MNHNS, SASEGT. The CDR3 nucleotides are TGTGCCAGCGGTCCACATCAGCCCCAGCATTTT. It encodes CASGPHQPQHF.

The chain uses TRBV30 and TRBJ2-3; D not resolved. This CDR3 comprises 15 residues. Germline V gene data show CDR1 as GTSNPN and CDR2 as SVGIG (reference sequence). V was trimmed by 3 bases and J by 2 bases, leaving 15 bases between them. CDR3 amino acids: CAWRRLTLYTDTQYF. In nucleotides, the CDR3 is TGTGCCTGGAGACGACTTACCCTTTACACAGATACGCAGTATTTT.

The genes are TRBV9 and TRBJ2-1, with unresolved D. Germline V gene data show CDR1 as SGDLS and CDR2 as YYNGEE. The CDR3 is made up of 16 amino acids. Trimming cost V 3 bases and J 0 bases, with 13 bases left between them. CDR3 sequence (DNA): TGTGCCAGCAGCGCCGATCCCCACTACTCCTACAATGAGCAGTTCTTC. This sequence encodes CASSADPHYSYNEQFF. Full variable domain (rest looked up from reference TRBV9 and TRBJ2-1): DSGVTQTPKHLITATGQRVTLRCSPRSGDLSVYWYQQSLDQGLQFLIQYYNGEERAKGNILERFSAQQFPDLHSELNLSSLELGDSALYFCASSADPHYSYNEQFFGPGTRLTVL.

This clone was seen a handful of times. The V call is TRBV28, the J call TRBJ1-4; 8 bases map to TRBD1. In germline, CDR1 is MDHEN, CDR2 SYDVKM. J gave up 4 bases and V 8 bases, and 12 bases lay outside the gene matches. The CDR3 extends over 16 amino acids. CDR3 in DNA: TGTGCCAGCCTTGCTCTCAGGGGGCGGCGTAATGAAAAACTGTTTTTT. Amino acids: CASLALRGRRNEKLFF.

In this sample, this clone turned up once. Other DNA sequences in this sample translate to the same CDR3. The rearrangement joins TRBV25-1 to TRBJ2-1, with D hard to call. The CDR3 is 11 residues long. Per the germline V gene, CDR1 is MGHDK and CDR2 is SYGVNS. V was shortened by 7 bases and J by 9 bases, with 10 bases between the two germline ends. The CDR3 region has the DNA TGTGCCAGCACCTACGAAGGTGAGCAGTTCTTC. Protein product: CASTYEGEQFF. Full variable domain (rest looked up from reference TRBV25-1 and TRBJ2-1): EADIYQTPRYLVIGTGKKITLECSQTMGHDKMYWYQQDPGMELHLIHYSYGVNSTEKGDLSSESTVSRIRTEHFPLTLESARPSHTSQYLCASTYEGEQFFGPGTRLTVL.

The chain couples TRBV7-9 to TRBJ2-1; 7 bases are a match to TRBD2. V lost 5 bases and J lost 7; bases outside the gene matches: 2. CDR3 size: 12 residues. From germline, CDR1 is SEHNR and CDR2 FQNEAQ (reference sequence). The CDR3 bases are TGTGCCAGCAGCCGGGAGGTGAATGAGCAGTTCTTC. Residues: CASSREVNEQFF.

Worth noting for this clone: The same CDR3 can be traced to other DNA sequences in this sample. V usage is TRBV28 and J usage is TRBJ2-2, with 7 positions matching TRBD2. CDR3 length equals 15 residues. The germline V gene has CDR1 MDHEN and CDR2 SYDVKM. After removal of 3 bases from V and 0 bases from J, the junction contained 1 base not matched to a gene. DNA for the CDR3: TGTGCCAGCAGTTTTGGGGGGGCGAACACCGGGGAGCTGTTTTTT. Amino acid sequence: CASSFGGANTGELFF.

CDR3 coding DNA: TGTGCCAGCAGCCAAGGACAGAACACCGGGGAGCTGTTTTTT. Translated: CASSQGQNTGELFF. This chain joins TRBV14 and TRBJ2-2; D remains ambiguous. This CDR3 is built from 14 residues. Germline-derived CDR1 and CDR2 are SGHDN and FVKESK. V was cut by 1 base and J by 1 base, with 4 bases left in between.

This rearrangement joins TRBV7-2 to TRBJ2-7, with D maybe TRBD1 (6 bases). Germline lookup yields CDR1 SGHTA and CDR2 FQGNSA. The CDR3 sequence is 14 residues long. The V gene lost 1 base and the J gene lost 6 bases, with 13 bases spanning the gap. The CDR3 is CASSLVAGVSEQYF. DNA of the CDR3: TGTGCCAGCAGCTTAGTTGCAGGGGTCAGCGAGCAGTACTTC.

This chain uses TRBV6-5 with TRBJ2-2; D call uncertain. V dropped 5 bases and J dropped 7 bases, with 11 bases sitting between them. The CDR3 totals 13 residues. From germline, CDR1 is MNHEY and CDR2 SVGAGI. Written as DNA, the CDR3 is TGTGCCAGCAGTCCTATAAAGGGCGGGGAGCTGTTTTTT. Residues: CASSPIKGGELFF.

The gene calls are TRBV2 and TRBJ1-5; 10 positions agree with TRBD1. Germline CDR1 and CDR2: SNHLY and FYNNEI. Unmatched junction bases numbered 4, after V lost 5 bases and J lost 6 bases. This CDR3 region has 14 residues. CDR3 residues: CASSRDRGFQPQHF. CDR3 nucleotides: TGTGCCAGCAGTCGGGACAGGGGTTTTCAGCCCCAGCATTTT.

This clone was seen a handful of times. The CDR3 sequence is CASSQDVQGKNEQYF. The CDR3 DNA reads as TGCGCCAGCAGCCAAGACGTACAGGGGAAGAACGAGCAGTACTTC. The rearrangement joins TRBV4-1 to TRBJ2-7; TRBD1 matches at 7 bases. Germline CDR1 and CDR2: MGHRA and YSYEKL. CDR3 length: 15 amino acids. V was clipped by 0 bases and J by 5 bases; unmatched bases: 7.

The gene calls are TRBV4-2 and TRBJ2-3, with D uncertain. The CDR3 spans 16 residues. V dropped 0 bases and J dropped 1 base, with 11 bases sitting between them. Per germline, CDR1 LGHNA and CDR2 YNFKEQ. CDR3 residues: CASSQDLRPGTDTQYF. The DNA of the CDR3 is TGTGCCAGCAGCCAAGATCTCCGGCCGGGCACAGATACGCAGTATTTT.

V is TRBV7-2 and J is TRBJ1-3; 7 positions agree with TRBD1. The CDR3 runs to 17 residues. Looked up from germline, CDR1 is SGHTA and CDR2 is FQGNSA. The trim removed 2 bases at V and 7 bases at J, leaving 14 bases unmatched. The CDR3 DNA reads as TGTGCCAGCAGCTTAATTGGCAGGGGGTTTGGCAGTAACACCATATATTTT. Translation: CASSLIGRGFGSNTIYF.

The rearrangement links TRBV6-5 to TRBJ1-1; D gene ambiguous. Between the trimmed V and J ends, which lost 6 bases and 11 bases, there was a span of 16 bases. CDR1 and CDR2 (germline): MNHEY, SVGAGI. The length of the CDR3 is 12 residues. CDR3 DNA sequence: TGTGCCAGCAGCCCGGATCTCGGAGGGGCTTTCTTT. Its protein product is CASSPDLGGAFF.

V usage is TRBV6-1 and J usage is TRBJ1-4; no clear D. Germline CDR1 is MNHNS and CDR2 is SASEGT. The CDR3 consists of 13 residues. Trimming removed 1 base from V and 5 bases from J, with 5 bases in between. CDR3 nucleotide sequence: TGTGCCAGCAGTGAAGTGGGGAATGAAAAACTGTTTTTT. Translation: CASSEVGNEKLFF.

The genes are TRBV28 and TRBJ1-1, with a possible D match to TRBD1 (5 bases). The CDR3 length is 15 residues. Trimming pared 1 base from V and 1 base from J, leaving 10 bases between. Germline V gene sequence: CDR1 MDHEN, CDR2 SYDVKM. The CDR3 region is CASSLFAGRNTEAFF. DNA for the CDR3: TGTGCCAGCAGTTTATTTGCGGGGCGGAACACTGAAGCTTTCTTT.

The sample holds many counts of this clone. CDR3: CASSQEIGQPQHF. The CDR3, as DNA: TGCGCCAGCAGCCAAGAAATCGGACAGCCCCAGCATTTT. The V and J genes are TRBV4-3 and TRBJ1-5; no reliable D call. This CDR3 is built from 13 residues. Trimming pared 0 bases from V and 7 bases from J, leaving 7 bases between. Germline lookup yields CDR1 LGHNA and CDR2 YSLEER.

DNA of the CDR3: TGTGCCAGCTCTCCGGACAGGGTCGAGCAGTACTTC. It encodes CASSPDRVEQYF. The V and J genes are TRBV18 and TRBJ2-7, with 8 bases aligning to TRBD1. The V gene end was trimmed by 6 bases and the J gene end by 6 bases; junction bases not matched to a gene: 4. The CDR3 length is 12 residues. Germline CDR1 KGHSH, CDR2 LQKENI.